This T cell receptor (beta chain) was sequenced in a study of synovial regulatory T cells in juvenile arthritis. This clone is classed as medium-sized by frequency. Matched peripheral blood accompanied the synovial fluid taken from each patient with active arthritis. This CDR3 has 17 amino acids. There is no recorded DNA. The V gene's germline CDR1 is SGHKS and CDR2 YYEKEE (reference sequence). Produced via immunoSEQ multiplex PCR; TCRdb's table is partial and in-frame only. This sample contains almost 2,500 clones. The sequence came from a donor between 2 and 35 years old with juvenile idiopathic arthritis. Sequenced sample: Treg cells from the synovium. V usage is TRBV5-5 and J usage is TRBJ2-2; TCRdb's assignment of TRBD2 cannot be checked, as there is no DNA. The CDR3: CASSLGTSGGGTGELFF.